These 27 T cell receptor beta chains were all obtained from the same sample, sequenced in a study of memory CD4+ T cells and cytomegalovirus serostatus. Clones were sequenced by immunoSEQ multiplex PCR, and TCRdb holds only the in-frame ones, with some missing. The table lists just over 40,000 clones, 79% of them singletons. Single viable CD3+CD4+CD8-CD45RO+ cells were sorted as the memory CD4+ T cells. The sample was memory CD4+ T cells from blood. Source of these receptors: an adult in good health and CMV-seronegative.

The chain couples TRBV12-5 to TRBJ1-1; D is perhaps TRBD1 (6 bases). The ends were cut back, 2 bases at V and 4 bases at J, with 11 bases in the middle. Germline CDR1 is LGHNT and CDR2 is FRNRAP. The CDR3 is 14 amino acids. CDR3 protein: CASGLYSGATEAFF. DNA for the CDR3: TGTGCTAGTGGTTTGTATTCAGGGGCCACTGAAGCTTTCTTT.

In this sample, this clone turned up a few times. The chain carries TRBV27 and TRBJ1-3; TRBD1 matches 7 bases. This CDR3 is 14 amino acids long. Unmatched junction bases numbered 2, after V lost 6 bases and J lost 0 bases. The germline V gene has CDR1 MNHEY and CDR2 SMNVEV (reference sequence). The CDR3 DNA is TGTGCCAGCAGGAGGGACAGCTCTGGAAACACCATATATTTT. Amino acid sequence: CASRRDSSGNTIYF.

This rearrangement joins TRBV5-1 to TRBJ2-7; no reliable D call. The germline V and J ends were trimmed by 3 bases and 0 bases, with 7 bases remaining between them. Germline values: CDR1 SGHRS, CDR2 YFSETQ. This CDR3 has 13 residues. DNA of the CDR3: TGCGCCAGCAGCTACCGACCCTCCTACGAGCAGTACTTC. It specifies CASSYRPSYEQYF. The variable domain in full, completed from reference TRBV5-1 and TRBJ2-7, reads KAGVTQTPRYLIKTRGQQVTLSCSPISGHRSVSWYQQTPGQGLQFLFEYFSETQRNKGNFPGRFSGRQFSNSRSEMNVSTLELGDSALYLCASSYRPSYEQYFGPGTRLTVT.

This chain links TRBV5-1 with TRBJ1-2; D is unresolved. The germline V gene encodes CDR1 SGHRS and CDR2 YFSETQ. This CDR3 region has 12 residues. V lost 0 bases and J 4 bases, leaving 4 bases between the germline ends. The CDR3 DNA is TGCGCCAGCAGCTTGGCCAGCTATGGCTACACCTTC. Translated, it gives CASSLASYGYTF. The full variable domain, in which reference TRBV5-1 and TRBJ1-2 provide the parts outside the CDR3, is KAGVTQTPRYLIKTRGQQVTLSCSPISGHRSVSWYQQTPGQGLQFLFEYFSETQRNKGNFPGRFSGRQFSNSRSEMNVSTLELGDSALYLCASSLASYGYTFGSGTRLTVV.

The V gene is TRBV7-9, the J gene TRBJ2-7, with TRBD2 identical over 7 bases. Germline assignment: CDR1 SEHNR and CDR2 FQNEAQ (reference sequence). V was pared by 5 bases and J by 2 bases, with 6 bases of the junction left unmatched. This CDR3 is 14 amino acids long. The CDR3 here is CASSKGLTPYEQYF. The CDR3 DNA is TGTGCCAGCAGCAAGGGACTAACCCCCTACGAGCAGTACTTC.

The rearrangement links TRBV19 to TRBJ1-2, with no clear D. CDR3 length: 16 residues. Trimming stripped 8 bases from V and 7 bases from J, with 26 bases between. Germline CDR1 reads LNHDA; CDR2 reads SQIVND (reference sequence). The CDR3, as DNA: TGTGCCAGTGTCGCCCGGGCAGCTAATCTAGGAAGTGGCTACACCTTC. The encoded protein is CASVARAANLGSGYTF. The complete variable domain, with remaining parts taken from reference TRBV19 and TRBJ1-2, reads DGGITQSPKYLFRKEGQNVTLSCEQNLNHDAMYWYRQDPGQGLRLIYYSQIVNDFQKGDIAEGYSVSREKKESFPLTVTSAQKNPTAFYLCASVARAANLGSGYTFGSGTRLTVV.

A few counts support this clone. The V and J genes are TRBV12-5 and TRBJ1-2, with D maybe TRBD1 (5 bases). Germline V gene lookup returns CDR1 LGHNT and CDR2 FRNRAP. The CDR3 contains 11 residues. V lost 1 base and J lost 8, with 5 bases in between. CDR3 in amino acids: CASGLGTGYTF. DNA of the CDR3: TGTGCTAGTGGTTTGGGGACAGGCTACACCTTC. Together with reference TRBV12-5 and TRBJ1-2, the CDR3 gives the full variable domain: DARVTQTPRHKVTEMGQEVTMRCQPILGHNTVFWYRQTMMQGLELLAYFRNRAPLDDSGMPKDRFSAEMPDATLATLKIQPSEPRDSAVYFCASGLGTGYTFGSGTRLTVV.

The chain uses TRBV6-1 and TRBJ1-1, with D maybe TRBD1 (5 bases). CDR1 and CDR2 from the germline V gene are MNHNS and SASEGT. The CDR3 has 16 amino acids. Deletions cut 0 bases from V and 5 bases from J, with 16 bases between. The CDR3 loop is CASSEAGARAGTEAFF. DNA for the CDR3: TGTGCCAGCAGTGAAGCTGGCGCCAGGGCCGGGACTGAAGCTTTCTTT.

This chain joins TRBV30 and TRBJ1-5; 9 nucleotides line up with TRBD1. CDR1 is GTSNPN, CDR2 SVGIG, per germline (reference sequence). Trimming removed 2 bases from V and 7 bases from J; junction bases left unmatched: 6. CDR3 length: 14 residues. The chain's CDR3 is CAWSKQGARQPQHF. Written as DNA, the CDR3 is TGTGCCTGGAGTAAACAGGGGGCGAGGCAGCCCCAGCATTTT.

V is TRBV30 and J is TRBJ2-3; D perhaps matches TRBD2 (5 bases). Trimming removed 0 bases at V and 5 bases at J, with 18 bases between. There are 16 residues in the CDR3. The germline CDR1 and CDR2 sequences are GTSNPN and SVGIG (reference sequence). CDR3 in amino acids: CAWSVGDYGFGDTQYF. The CDR3, as DNA: TGTGCCTGGAGTGTAGGTGACTACGGATTTGGAGATACGCAGTATTTT.

This clone was counted once. The CDR3: CASSQEGGPGYGELFF. CDR3 sequence (DNA): TGTGCCAGCAGTCAAGAGGGAGGGCCTGGTTACGGGGAGCTGTTTTTT. The chain recombines TRBV6-1 with TRBJ2-2; 7 bases line up with TRBD2. V shed 5 bases, J shed 7 bases, and the junction held 13 bases outside the gene matches. Germline loops: CDR1 MNHNS, CDR2 SASEGT. There are 16 residues in the CDR3.

This rearrangement joins TRBV4-1 to TRBJ2-5; tentatively, D is TRBD1 (6 bases). The CDR3 totals 15 residues. The germline gives CDR1 MGHRA, CDR2 YSYEKL. Trimming shortened V by 10 bases and J by 2 bases, and 20 bases separated the two germline ends. The CDR3 here is CATRPQGFAQETQYF. For the CDR3, the DNA is TGCGCCACCCGACCGCAGGGGTTTGCGCAAGAGACCCAGTACTTC.

This chain joins TRBV4-2 and TRBJ2-7, with a tentative D call TRBD2 (5 bases). CDR1 and CDR2 (germline): LGHNA, YNFKEQ. Trimming removed 1 base at V and 7 bases at J, with 11 bases between. The CDR3 is made up of 13 amino acids. The chain's CDR3 is CASSQVSGEEQYF. In DNA form, the CDR3 reads TGTGCCAGCAGCCAAGTCTCCGGGGAAGAGCAGTACTTC.

The rearrangement links TRBV5-1 to TRBJ2-5; D assignment may be TRBD1 or TRBD2 (5 bases each). Germline V gene data show CDR1 as SGHRS and CDR2 as YFSETQ. CDR3 size: 14 residues. V was cut by 2 bases and J by 4 bases, with 12 bases left in between. The CDR3 here is CASSFGRDGETQYF. CDR3 nucleotide sequence: TGCGCCAGCAGCTTTGGAAGGGACGGAGAGACCCAGTACTTC.

The table lists this clone with a count of one. The chain couples TRBV19 to TRBJ1-4; D is unclear. CDR1 and CDR2 from the germline V gene are LNHDA and SQIVND (reference sequence). Deletions cut 2 bases from V and 7 bases from J, with 11 bases between. There are 14 residues in the CDR3. CDR3 nucleotide sequence: TGTGCCAGTAGTATAACCGAGGGCGGTGAAAAACTGTTTTTT. Its protein is CASSITEGGEKLFF.

This clone has only one observation. This chain joins TRBV6-1 and TRBJ2-7, with D possibly matching TRBD1 (6 bases). The CDR3 extends over 14 amino acids. Germline assignment: CDR1 MNHNS and CDR2 SASEGT. Trimming took 3 bases from V and 2 from J, leaving 11 bases between them. CDR3 in amino acids: CASSDQGNAYEQYF. CDR3 DNA sequence: TGTGCCAGCAGTGATCAGGGGAATGCCTACGAGCAGTACTTC.

The V gene is TRBV9, the J gene TRBJ2-3; 12 bases match TRBD2. This CDR3 is built from 16 residues. Germline CDR1 and CDR2: SGDLS and YYNGEE. J gave up 5 bases and V 0 bases, and 4 bases lay outside the gene matches. CDR3 coding DNA: TGTGCCAGCAGCGTAGGACTAGCGGGGGCTGGAGATACGCAGTATTTT. This sequence encodes CASSVGLAGAGDTQYF.

In its sample, this clone was seen once. The V and J genes are TRBV6-6 and TRBJ2-6; D may correspond to TRBD1 or TRBD2 (5 bases each). In germline, CDR1 is MNHNY, CDR2 SVGAGI (reference sequence). CDR3 length equals 15 residues. Trimming stripped 4 bases from V and 0 bases from J, with 7 bases between. The CDR3 sequence: CASSLGTSGANVLTF. The CDR3 coding sequence is TGTGCCAGCAGTTTGGGGACCTCTGGGGCCAACGTCCTGACTTTC.

This chain uses TRBV6-4 with TRBJ1-2, with 10 bases lining up with TRBD1. CDR1 MRHNA and CDR2 SNTAGT come from the germline V gene. The trim removed 4 bases at V and 0 bases at J, leaving 11 bases unmatched. This CDR3 is 18 amino acids long. The CDR3 protein is CASSAGYGTGDSNYGYTF. The DNA for the CDR3 is TGTGCCAGCAGTGCCGGGTATGGGACAGGGGATTCTAACTATGGCTACACCTTC.

This chain links TRBV7-9 with TRBJ2-1, with D uncertain. Germline lookup yields CDR1 SEHNR and CDR2 FQNEAQ (reference sequence). Between the trimmed V and J ends, which lost 5 bases and 9 bases, there was a span of 11 bases. CDR3 length equals 12 residues. CDR3 loop: CASSSDRIEQFF. CDR3 sequence (DNA): TGTGCCAGCAGCAGTGACCGGATTGAGCAGTTCTTC.

The V call is TRBV4-1, the J call TRBJ2-2, with 7 bases identical to TRBD1. The CDR3 sequence is 15 residues long. Per germline, CDR1 MGHRA and CDR2 YSYEKL. The V gene end was trimmed by 2 bases and the J gene end by 3 bases; junction bases not matched to a gene: 3. The chain's CDR3 is CASSQPTGDTGELFF. CDR3 nucleotide sequence: TGCGCCAGCAGCCAACCAACAGGGGACACCGGGGAGCTGTTTTTT.

The chain recombines TRBV5-1 with TRBJ2-7; D remains unclear. Trimming shortened V by 4 bases and J by 4 bases, and 18 bases separated the two germline ends. This CDR3 region has 15 residues. Germline V gives CDR1 SGHRS, CDR2 YFSETQ. The CDR3 is CASSRTTQNSYEQYF. CDR3 sequence (DNA): TGCGCCAGCAGCAGGACGACCCAAAATTCATACGAGCAGTACTTC.

The chain carries TRBV6-5 and TRBJ2-5; TRBD1 matches at 9 bases. Germline loops: CDR1 MNHEY, CDR2 SVGAGI. V shed 5 bases and J 5 bases; nucleotides not matched to a gene: 3. The CDR3 consists of 13 residues. CDR3 region: CASSTGTGETQYF. CDR3 in DNA: TGTGCCAGCAGTACCGGGACAGGGGAGACCCAGTACTTC.

The chain is built from TRBV9 and TRBJ2-1, with a weak D call TRBD2 (7 bases). This CDR3 comprises 14 residues. V dropped 3 bases and J dropped 4 bases, with 11 bases sitting between them. CDR1 is SGDLS, CDR2 YYNGEE, per germline. CDR3 sequence (DNA): TGTGCCAGCAGCGCGGGGGGCCTGTACAATGAGCAGTTCTTC. It yields the protein CASSAGGLYNEQFF.

The chain links TRBV2 to TRBJ2-1; D gene ambiguous. V was cut by 3 bases and J by 0 bases, with 3 bases left in between. Germline-derived CDR1 and CDR2 are SNHLY and FYNNEI. This CDR3 spans 13 amino acids. This CDR3 reads CASSDGSYNEQFF. In nucleotides, the CDR3 is TGTGCCAGCAGTGATGGCTCCTACAATGAGCAGTTCTTC.

The chain is built from TRBV6-5 and TRBJ1-3; TRBD1 is a possible D gene (6 bases). Germline V gene data show CDR1 as MNHEY and CDR2 as SVGAGI. The CDR3 loop spans 15 amino acids. V shed 8 bases and J shed 10 bases, with 24 bases lying between them. In nucleotides, the CDR3 is TGTGCCAGCGGGGAACGGGACAAGGGGCTAACTACCATATATTTT. Protein: CASGERDKGLTTIYF.

The chain joins TRBV2 to TRBJ1-4; TRBD1 aligns across 7 bases. The germline CDR1 and CDR2 sequences are SNHLY and FYNNEI. J was trimmed by 5 bases and V by 7 bases; bases with no gene match: 4. CDR3 length: 13 residues. The CDR3: CASTGQLNEKLFF. In DNA form, the CDR3 reads TGTGCCAGCACGGGACAGCTAAATGAAAAACTGTTTTTT.